This T cell receptor (beta chain) comes out of a study of human T cells and chemical hapten exposure (dated by TCRdb to 2020 to 2023). With respect to the entire study: For sensitization, 2% DPC in acetone was applied to a roughly 2 cm by roughly 2 cm area of upper inner arm skin. Throughout the approximately 26-week study period, patients were also given weekly therapeutic DPC doses on the scalp. Patch testing on the upper back used Finn chambers containing 0.01% DPC, with scoring done after 6 days according to International Contact Dermatitis Research Group standards. The patient cohort, mostly female, included alopecia areata with under or over 50% scalp involvement, alopecia totalis and alopecia universalis. The libraries were sequenced as a pool, and the TCR yield per sample differed mostly because of small variations in library volumes within the pool. Peripheral blood TCR repertoire changes were tracked in vivo in alopecia patients during primary and secondary sensitization to the hapten diphenylcyclopropenone (DPC). Patient blood was sampled pre-sensitization (week 0) and at 2, 6 and about 24 weeks after DPC sensitization. For TCR sequencing, blood came from twenty-nine alopecia patients at anywhere from one to four time points (pre-sensitization, 2, 6 and 24 weeks). Points the paper makes about the study in general: The number of PT1 expanded TCRs positively correlated with patch test score, significant at thresholds 8, 16 and 32 but not 4. Repeated subsampling changed both the strength of the expansion versus patch-test correlation and the threshold at which that correlation became significant. The number of TCRs above 1 in 1000 frequency did not change with DPC sensitization; there was no evidence of global repertoire structure alterations. Significantly more large CDR3 similarity clusters were formed by expanded TCRs than by pre-sensitization or healthy control sets, consistent with antigen-driven responses. Because all patients had alopecia, a presumed autoimmune disease, the immune response of the patients might differ from that of healthy individuals.

The time point label on this specimen signifies: patch test 1, 2 weeks after DPC sensitization. The treatment or condition label, as the study defines it: therapeutic diphenylcyclopropenone sensitization with weekly scalp DPC. At every patch-test visit, the blood draw took place before the patch test was put on. Patients were considered eligible if aged 18 to 70, diagnosed with alopecia and deemed suitable for DPC therapy, and patients were excluded if pregnant. Unfractionated whole blood was collected in Tempus Blood RNA tubes, and total RNA was extracted from that blood. Trimming costs V 0 bases and J 1 base, and their ends lie 17 bases apart. The CDR3 runs 18 residues from the cysteine to the phenylalanine. Here the CDR3 DNA is all that survives: 54 bases in frame from base 1. CDR1 and CDR2 (SGHTS, YDEGEE) derive from the germline V gene. Library preparation was by RACE. TCRdb records NextSeq 500 as the sequencer. During library preparation, unique molecular identifiers were attached to individual cDNA molecules so that TCRs could be counted in a quantitative, reproducible way. For every blood RNA sample, sequencing covered both the TCR alpha and TCR beta chains. The study's own analysis went as follows. The median number of TCRs per sample was roughly 94,000, ranging from roughly 20,000 to 690,600. V, J and CDR3 annotation of the TCR reads was carried out using the Decombinator software suite. For the PS versus PT1 abundance plots, all samples were subsampled to the same number of TCRs (28,000). TCRs were defined as expanded if absent before sensitization and observed at least eight times at the 2-week time point. The public reads were quality trimmed at Q25 with fastp and then assembled into clones with MiXCR by TCRdb, keeping productive beta chains. Each CDR3 protein gets just one entry, which takes the most common genes and DNA from the rows behind it. TCRdb, not the original authors, processed these V and J calls. Counted in this sample were 90,000 to 120,000 distinct CDR3 sequences; roughly 11% of them appeared once. Clones ranked in the top ten supply under 4.5% of the sample.

This clonotype was observed a few times. Its antigen is still unknown. No much larger clone is present one base from it, and per-base qualities are unavailable. This clonotype was sampled from a woman aged 40 to 50 with alopecia areata. Some clones in this sample may be carry-over from other donors' samples. The chain was built from TRBV5-8 and TRBJ2-1, with a tentative D gene TRBD2 over 5 matching bases. The specimen was whole blood, collected in connection with sensitization to the hapten diphenylcyclopropenone (DPC). The nucleotides read TGTGCCAGCAGCTTGGTCGATACGGCAGACTATTCCTACAATGAGCAGTTCTTC. This yields the protein CASSLVDTADYSYNEQFF.